Described below is a single TCR beta chain sequence and its context. The antigen is undetermined. This CDR3 is 15 amino acids long. Extracted RNA was reverse transcribed into cDNA, the sequencing template. Method: immunoSEQ multiplex PCR; TCRdb's copy keeps in-frame clones and lacks some. The sample shows a few hundred thousand clones, approximately 57% of them seen only once. Treatment here: oral pan-JAK inhibitor, 5-10 mg twice daily. The source of the sample is a study of CD8+ T cells in alopecia areata. Study-wide background: At a dose of 5 to 10 mg twice daily, oral tofacitinib was given to treated patients. Scoring treated patients' severity relied on the percentage of scalp area affected.

General study results and limits: The study found tofacitinib significantly decreased scalp clonality and expanded CD8+ clones among the top 100. Clonality in lesional scalp, especially alopecia totalis/universalis, exceeded that of normal scalp.

The material was CD4+ T cells sorted from blood, obtained at week 4, from a patient treated with tofacitinib. The chain combines TRBV21-1 with TRBJ1-1. TRBV21-1 is a recognized pseudogene. This TCR came from a human donor with alopecia areata. For the CDR3, the DNA is TGTGCCAGCAGCAAAGAGCCCGGGGCGGGGATTGAAGCTTTCTTT. It is translated as CASSKEPGAGIEAFF.